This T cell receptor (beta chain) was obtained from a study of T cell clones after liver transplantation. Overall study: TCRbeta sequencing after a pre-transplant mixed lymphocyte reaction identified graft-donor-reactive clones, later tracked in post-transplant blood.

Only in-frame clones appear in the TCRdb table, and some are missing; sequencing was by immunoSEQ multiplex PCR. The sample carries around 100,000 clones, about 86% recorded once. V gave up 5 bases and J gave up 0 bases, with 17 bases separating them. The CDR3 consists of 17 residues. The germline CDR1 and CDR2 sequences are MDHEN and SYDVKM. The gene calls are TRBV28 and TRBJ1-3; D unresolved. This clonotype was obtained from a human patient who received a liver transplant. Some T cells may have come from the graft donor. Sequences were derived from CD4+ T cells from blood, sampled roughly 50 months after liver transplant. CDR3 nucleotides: TGTGCCAGCAGTCCGCCGGGGATTTTATTCTCTGGAAACACCATATATTTT. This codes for CASSPPGILFSGNTIYF.